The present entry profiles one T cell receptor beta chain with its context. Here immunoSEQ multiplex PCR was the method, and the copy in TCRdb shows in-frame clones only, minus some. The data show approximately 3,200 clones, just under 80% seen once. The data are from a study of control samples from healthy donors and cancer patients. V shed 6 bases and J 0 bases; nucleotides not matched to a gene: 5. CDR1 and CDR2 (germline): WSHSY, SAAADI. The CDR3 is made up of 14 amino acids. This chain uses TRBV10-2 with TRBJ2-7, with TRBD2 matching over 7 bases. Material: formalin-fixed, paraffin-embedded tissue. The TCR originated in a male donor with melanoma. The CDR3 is CASRPSGSSYEQYF. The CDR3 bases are TGCGCCAGCAGGCCTAGCGGTAGCTCCTACGAGCAGTACTTC.